This T cell receptor (beta chain) was profiled in a study of shared clonotypes between healthy human individuals. Study-level findings and limits: Investigators collected only blood, and repertoires in tissues likely differ.

Libraries were prepared by immunoSEQ multiplex PCR; TCRdb keeps only in-frame clonotypes and omits some of them. The table includes about half a million clones, around 79% detected once. As to this clone: Its antigen is not known.

Sequenced material: PBMCs. The sequence was collected from a woman aged 40 to 50 in good health. Some clones in this sample may be carry-over from other donors' samples.

CDR3 sequence (DNA): TGTGCCAGCAGTTTCCTCGCAGGGGAACCCGAAAAACTGTTTTTT. Amino acids: CASSFLAGEPEKLFF. The chain employs TRBV28 and TRBJ1-4, with D possibly being TRBD1 (6 bases). CDR1 and CDR2 from the germline V gene are MDHEN and SYDVKM. Trimming removed 3 bases from V and 8 bases from J, with 16 bases in between. CDR3 size: 15 residues.